Included here is one T cell receptor (beta chain) sequence, with context. Its antigen has not been determined. One base away there is no much larger clone; base qualities are not given. TCR beta CDR3 regions were sequenced from DNA using the immunoSEQ Assay. Turning to the authors' computational methods: To compute T cell density, TCR beta template counts were normalized to usable DNA, which was estimated by amplifying housekeeping genes. The preseqR package was used to estimate richness by extrapolating to 400,000 templates for PBMC samples and to 120,000 templates for tissue samples. Clonality was defined as one minus Pielou's evenness. Tissue-enriched TCRs were identified by differential abundance testing using productive amino-acid clonotypes, minimum total count 5 and alpha 0.1. The Jaccard Index and the Morisita Overlap Index were used to quantify repertoire overlap between compartments. GLIPH grouped TCR beta CDR3s together with public tetramer-defined viral CDR3s, and a viral motif had to include at least three viral sequences and also show V-gene enrichment. TCRdb stores this immuneACCESS table with in-frame sequences only. Part of the clones is absent; in the studies checked, under half of the shortfall reflects unresolved V genes, and no reason is known for the rest. For V, J and clone size, that table is used; D and trimming come from the DNA. Recorded for this sample are 30,000 to 40,000 clones; about four fifths of them occurred a single time. The biggest ten clones account for around a sixth of the sample.

V and J are truncated by 7 bases and 0 bases respectively, leaving an intervening sequence of 12 bases. Based on the germline V gene, the CDR1 and CDR2 sequences are SQVTM and ANQGSEA. Reading from cysteine to phenylalanine, the CDR3 counts 13 amino acids. The DNA shown is the 39-base CDR3, in frame from base 1. This specimen comes from a study of T cells in localized non-small cell lung cancer (dated by TCRdb to the early 2020s). In terms of the full investigation: T cell repertoires of 200 to 300 early-stage NSCLC patients were analyzed, with tumors being compared against uninvolved tumor-adjacent lungs. The cohort consisted of roughly 240 treatment-naive NSCLC patients whose localized lung tumors had been resected. Of the NSCLC patients, approximately 130 were male and approximately 110 were female, and the mean age was approximately 66 years.

The study at large found these results: Because multi-region tumor sequencing was not done, intratumor heterogeneity could not be ruled out. Since the design was exploratory, TCR variables were selected using unadjusted p-values with no false-discovery rate correction. A median of approximately 62 of the top 100 tumor clones turned up in the paired uninvolved adjacent lung, and under 30 of those clones also ranked among the top 100 of that same adjacent lung. Longer overall survival was associated with higher blood T cell density, whereas shorter survival was associated with higher adjacent-lung clonality. Uninvolved tumor-adjacent lung showed the highest T cell clonality, higher than tumor, which suggests more focused antigenic responses in the uninvolved tumor-adjacent lung.

At diagnosis, peripheral blood, uninvolved tumor-adjacent lung and tumor were collected and stored as a combination of fresh-frozen and FFPE material. For TCR repertoire profiling, blood samples were analyzed in the form of peripheral blood mononuclear cells. The rearranged segments are TRBV29-1 and TRBJ1-2; TRBD1 is perhaps the D gene, given 5 matching bases. The specimen was peripheral blood, collected before any cancer treatment. This sequence was found in a male donor aged 60 or over with stage III squamous cell lung carcinoma. In nucleotides, the sequence is TGCAGCGGGGGGACGGACCCTAACTATGGCTACACCTTC. The encoded protein is CSGGTDPNYGYTF.